The 28 T cell receptor beta chains given below trace back to one sample, sequenced in a study of somatic mutations in cytotoxic T cells in rheumatoid arthritis (dated by TCRdb to about 2017). To prepare the library, the immunoSEQ multiplex PCR assay was applied. TCRdb limited this immuneACCESS table to in-frame rearrangements with V and J called. A share of clones is missing; checked studies link under half to unresolved V genes, and the rest is unexplained. The sample has 20,000 or so clones on record, around four fifths of them singletons. Of the sample, roughly 11% falls within the top ten clones. Sequencing input: CD8+ T cells sorted from blood. The receptors were gathered from a man aged 18 to 29 with rheumatoid arthritis.

This clone was seen a few times. This chain links TRBV15 with TRBJ2-7; 8 bases agree with TRBD1. The ends lost 2 bases at V and 7 bases at J; junction bases unmatched: 13. The CDR3 runs to 16 residues. CDR1 and CDR2 (germline): LNHNV, YYDKDF (reference sequence). As DNA, the CDR3 is TGTGCCACCAGCAGACCCGAGACAGGGGCCTCGGGAGAGCAGTACTTC. It is translated as CATSRPETGASGEQYF.

Regarding this clone: One junction end does not reproduce the germline sequence, and a read error may be involved. The chain uses TRBV7-7 and TRBJ2-1, with a tentative D call TRBD1 (7 bases). Germline-derived CDR1 and CDR2 are SSHAT and FNYEAQ (reference sequence). The CDR3 is 14 residues long. This CDR3 is CASSDVPGGNEQFF. The CDR3 DNA sequence: TGTGCTAGCAGCGACGTTCCAGGGGGGAATGAGCAGTTCTTC.

The chain links TRBV4-1 to TRBJ2-1; D might be TRBD1 or TRBD2, each matching 6 bases. The CDR3 loop spans 17 amino acids. The germline V gene has CDR1 MGHRA and CDR2 YSYEKL. Trimming removed 3 bases from V and 2 bases from J, with 17 bases in between. CDR3 loop: CASSHSATGATYNEQFF. The DNA of the CDR3 is TGCGCCAGCAGCCATTCGGCGACGGGGGCAACCTACAATGAGCAGTTCTTC.

The chain links TRBV6-6 to TRBJ2-3; 12 bases are shared with TRBD2. This CDR3 is built from 16 residues. Trimming cost V 0 bases and J 4 bases; bases outside gene matches: 2. Germline-derived CDR1 and CDR2 are MNHNY and SVGAGI (reference sequence). This CDR3 is CASSYSPSGGADTQYF. The CDR3 nucleotides read TGTGCCAGCAGTTACTCGCCTAGCGGGGGGGCAGATACGCAGTATTTT.

The chain has TRBV4-2 and TRBJ2-3, with 14 bases fitting TRBD2. This CDR3 comprises 16 residues. The germline V gene encodes CDR1 LGHNA and CDR2 YNFKEQ. J lost 2 bases, V lost 4 bases, and 2 bases had no gene match. The CDR3 DNA is TGTGCCAGCAGCCCGACTAGCGGGGGGGCCACAGATACGCAGTATTTT. Its translation is CASSPTSGGATDTQYF.

This clone was found once. The CDR3 here is CASTQGGQNLGYTF. The CDR3, as DNA: TGTGCCAGCACCCAGGGGGGGCAGAACCTGGGCTACACCTTC. This chain links TRBV2 with TRBJ1-2; 7 bases fit TRBD1. Germline V gene data show CDR1 as SNHLY and CDR2 as FYNNEI. V gave up 7 bases and J gave up 8 bases; unmatched junction bases: 13. The CDR3 loop spans 14 amino acids.

V gene TRBV30 combines with J gene TRBJ2-7; 7 bases agree with TRBD1. CDR1 and CDR2 from the germline V gene are GTSNPN and SVGIG (reference sequence). The CDR3 sequence is 13 residues long. With V trimmed by 4 bases and J by 0 bases, 3 bases remained unmatched. The CDR3 protein is CAWKGAPSYEQYF. Written as DNA, the CDR3 is TGTGCCTGGAAGGGGGCCCCCTCCTACGAGCAGTACTTC. Full variable domain (missing parts from reference TRBV30 and TRBJ2-7): SQTIHQWPATLVQPVGSPLSLECTVEGTSNPNLYWYRQAAGRGLQLLFYSVGIGQISSEVPQNLSASRPQDRQFILSSKKLLLSDSGFYLCAWKGAPSYEQYFGPGTRLTVT.

The chain recombines TRBV19 with TRBJ2-2; D is ambiguous. The V gene lost 0 bases and the J gene lost 0 bases, with 11 bases spanning the gap. Germline CDR1 reads LNHDA; CDR2 reads SQIVND (reference sequence). There are 17 residues in the CDR3. Here the CDR3 DNA reads TGTGCCAGTAGTATAGAGGTGGCAGAAGCGAACACCGGGGAGCTGTTTTTT. Amino acids: CASSIEVAEANTGELFF.

The CDR3 DNA follows: TGTGCCAGCAGCTTAGCAAGGTGGGCAGATACCTACGAGCAGTACTTC. Amino acid sequence: CASSLARWADTYEQYF. The chain employs TRBV7-8 and TRBJ2-7; D unclear. Germline V gene lookup returns CDR1 SGHVS and CDR2 FQNEAQ. Trimming removed 0 bases from V and 2 bases from J, with 14 bases in between. CDR3 length: 16 residues. The full variable domain, with the rest looked up from reference TRBV7-8 and TRBJ2-7, is GAGVSQSPRYKVAKRGQDVALRCDPISGHVSLFWYQQALGQGPEFLTYFQNEAQLDKSGLPSDRFFAERPEGSVSTLKIQRTQQEDSAVYLCASSLARWADTYEQYFGPGTRLTVT.

V usage is TRBV29-1 and J usage is TRBJ2-1; no firm D call. Germline V gives CDR1 SQVTM, CDR2 ANQGSEA. CDR3 size: 11 residues. V was clipped by 7 bases and J by 4 bases, with 8 bases between them. The CDR3 spells CSGEHYNEQFF. CDR3 coding DNA: TGCAGCGGGGAACATTACAATGAGCAGTTCTTC.

This rearrangement joins TRBV25-1 to TRBJ1-2; possible D gene TRBD1, 5 bases. Trimming cost V 6 bases and J 3 bases, with 14 bases left between them. CDR1 is MGHDK, CDR2 SYGVNS, per germline. This CDR3 is built from 14 residues. CDR3 nucleotide sequence: TGTGCCAGCAGCGCTCTGGGGCCTCACTATGGCTACACCTTC. Amino acids: CASSALGPHYGYTF.

The rearrangement links TRBV11-1 to TRBJ2-5; possible D gene TRBD2, 5 bases. This CDR3 comprises 14 residues. V lost 5 bases to trimming and J lost 5 bases, with 15 bases between them. The V gene's germline CDR1 is SGHAT and CDR2 FQDESV (reference sequence). CDR3 DNA sequence: TGTGCCAGCAGCCCGATCGGAGGTTCGGAGACCCAGTACTTC. Translation gives CASSPIGGSETQYF.

V gene TRBV10-2 combines with J gene TRBJ1-6, with D uncertain. Trimming removed 0 bases from V and 8 bases from J, with 11 bases in between. This CDR3 contains 15 residues. Germline loops: CDR1 WSHSY, CDR2 SAAADI. CDR3 region: CASSESLLRDSPLHF. The CDR3 DNA reads TGCGCCAGCAGTGAGTCCCTCCTTCGGGATTCACCCCTCCACTTT.

The CDR3 region is CAWSSPDRESQPQHF. CDR3 coding DNA: TGTGCCTGGAGTTCCCCCGACAGGGAAAGTCAGCCCCAGCATTTT. The chain joins TRBV30 to TRBJ1-5, with TRBD1 matching over 7 bases. This CDR3 has 15 residues. Germline loops: CDR1 GTSNPN, CDR2 SVGIG (reference sequence). V lost 2 bases and J lost 6; bases outside the gene matches: 10. Filled out from reference TRBV30 and TRBJ1-5, the complete variable domain reads SQTIHQWPATLVQPVGSPLSLECTVEGTSNPNLYWYRQAAGRGLQLLFYSVGIGQISSEVPQNLSASRPQDRQFILSSKKLLLSDSGFYLCAWSSPDRESQPQHFGDGTRLSIL.

This clone was seen more than once but under ten times. The chain joins TRBV6-4 to TRBJ2-2; 7 positions agree with TRBD2. V lost 0 bases and J lost 7; bases outside the gene matches: 8. Germline assignment: CDR1 MRHNA and CDR2 SNTAGT. The CDR3 runs 16 residues. CDR3: CASSDSGGEAIGELFF. The CDR3 DNA is TGTGCCAGCAGTGACTCGGGAGGGGAGGCGATCGGGGAGCTGTTTTTT.

The J gene is TRBJ1-3, the V gene TRBV7-8; D is unresolved. Germline CDR1 SGHVS, CDR2 FQNEAQ. The CDR3 runs 16 residues. The V gene lost 1 base and the J gene lost 3 bases, with 13 bases spanning the gap. The CDR3 sequence: CASSLGTRSGGNTIYF. The CDR3 DNA reads as TGTGCCAGCAGCTTAGGAACGAGGTCCGGTGGAAACACCATATATTTT.

The rearrangement uses TRBV4-3 and TRBJ2-1; 7 bases are shared with TRBD2. CDR3 length: 13 residues. V was clipped by 5 bases and J by 8 bases; unmatched bases: 6. Germline values: CDR1 LGHNA, CDR2 YSLEER. The CDR3 reads CASSTPRGDEQFF. CDR3 bases: TGCGCCAGCAGCACCCCCCGGGGGGATGAGCAGTTCTTC.

The rearrangement joins TRBV9 to TRBJ2-7; TRBD2 might be the D (5 bases). Germline V gene data show CDR1 as SGDLS and CDR2 as YYNGEE. V lost 0 bases and J lost 9, with 16 bases in between. This CDR3 comprises 14 residues. The CDR3 DNA sequence: TGTGCCAGCAGCGTAGACCCTGGAGAGGGAGTGCAGTACTTC. Its protein product is CASSVDPGEGVQYF.

V gene TRBV15 combines with J gene TRBJ1-3; possible D gene TRBD1, 5 bases. In germline, CDR1 is LNHNV, CDR2 YYDKDF (reference sequence). The CDR3 contains 15 residues. The V end lost 1 base, the J end lost 2 bases, and 9 bases lay between the germline ends. CDR3: CATSRGGRAGNTIYF. The CDR3 region has the DNA TGTGCCACCAGCAGAGGAGGCAGGGCTGGAAACACCATATATTTT. The entire variable domain, with the rest obtained from reference TRBV15 and TRBJ1-3, is as follows: DAMVIQNPRYQVTQFGKPVTLSCSQTLNHNVMYWYQQKSSQAPKLLFHYYDKDFNNEADTPDNFQSRRPNTSFCFLDIRSPGLGDTAMYLCATSRGGRAGNTIYFGEGSWLTVV.

The chain combines TRBV27 with TRBJ1-6, with D perhaps matching TRBD1 (6 bases). The CDR3 sequence is 15 residues long. Trimming removed 2 bases from V and 7 bases from J, with 12 bases in between. CDR1 and CDR2 from the germline V gene are MNHEY and SMNVEV (reference sequence). CDR3 sequence reads: CASSLIGQGNSPLHF. In nucleotides, the CDR3 is TGTGCCAGCAGTTTAATAGGTCAGGGGAATTCACCCCTCCACTTT.

The chain's CDR3 is CASSTPDTQYF. CDR3 sequence (DNA): TGTGCCAGCAGTACCCCAGATACGCAGTATTTT. This sequence joins TRBV2 and TRBJ2-3; D uncertain. This CDR3 is 11 amino acids long. Deletions cut 5 bases from V and 4 bases from J, with 4 bases between. Germline loops: CDR1 SNHLY, CDR2 FYNNEI. Full variable domain (remainder filled in from reference TRBV2 and TRBJ2-3): EPEVTQTPSHQVTQMGQEVILRCVPISNHLYFYWYRQILGQKVEFLVSFYNNEISEKSEIFDDQFSVERPDGSNFTLKIRSTKLEDSAMYFCASSTPDTQYFGPGTRLTVL.

The chain carries TRBV4-3 and TRBJ2-7; 7 bases are shared with TRBD1. The CDR3 contains 15 residues. J lost 1 base, V lost 3 bases, and 6 bases had no gene match. Germline V gives CDR1 LGHNA, CDR2 YSLEER. The CDR3 coding sequence is TGCGCCAGCAGCCAGGAACGGGGACAGTCCTACGAGCAGTACTTC. Translation gives CASSQERGQSYEQYF.

This chain connects TRBV19 to TRBJ1-2; a weak D match, TRBD1 (6 bases). The germline V gene encodes CDR1 LNHDA and CDR2 SQIVND (reference sequence). The V gene lost 5 bases and the J gene lost 4 bases, with 11 bases spanning the gap. The CDR3 is 13 amino acids. This chain's CDR3 is CASSDGGLYGYTF. The CDR3 DNA is TGTGCCAGTAGTGATGGGGGGCTCTATGGCTACACCTTC.

V and J are TRBV7-6 and TRBJ1-2; D call uncertain. Germline V lookup: CDR1 SGHVS, CDR2 FNYEAQ. This CDR3 region has 15 residues. The germline V and J ends were trimmed by 1 base and 4 bases, with 13 bases remaining between them. The CDR3 nucleotides read TGTGCCAGCAGCTTAGGGGAAAGGGATCCCTATGGCTACACCTTC. Its translation: CASSLGERDPYGYTF.

This clone has a single count. The chain joins TRBV6-4 to TRBJ2-1, with TRBD2 identical over 8 bases. V was pared by 5 bases and J by 5 bases, with 5 bases of the junction left unmatched. The CDR3 is 14 amino acids. Germline lookup yields CDR1 MRHNA and CDR2 SNTAGT. The CDR3 region is CASSPGGDNNEQFF. In DNA, the CDR3 is TGTGCCAGCAGTCCGGGGGGGGACAACAATGAGCAGTTCTTC.

The chain recombines TRBV19 with TRBJ2-7, with D uncertain. CDR1 is LNHDA, CDR2 SQIVND, per germline (reference sequence). Trimming removed 1 base from V and 2 bases from J, with 6 bases in between. The CDR3 consists of 13 residues. In DNA, the CDR3 is TGTGCCAGTAGTATAGTGGGCACCTACGAGCAGTACTTC. The encoded protein is CASSIVGTYEQYF.

This clone is labeled as medium-sized. V and J are TRBV6-4 and TRBJ2-3; 11 nucleotides line up with TRBD2. The CDR3 has 15 residues. In germline, CDR1 is MRHNA, CDR2 SNTAGT. J lost 4 bases, V lost 2 bases, and 2 bases had no gene match. The CDR3 spells CASSDLSGGADTQYF. The CDR3 nucleotides are TGTGCCAGCAGTGACCTTAGCGGGGGGGCAGATACGCAGTATTTT.

The V gene is TRBV15, the J gene TRBJ2-3; TRBD2 agrees at 10 bases. The germline V gene has CDR1 LNHNV and CDR2 YYDKDF (reference sequence). This CDR3 contains 19 residues. After removal of 1 base from V and 2 bases from J, the junction contained 12 bases not matched to a gene. The CDR3 coding sequence is TGTGCCACCAGCAGAGCAAAGCGGGGGGGCCATCGGTCCACAGATACGCAGTATTTT. The encoded protein is CATSRAKRGGHRSTDTQYF.